This TCR beta chain was identified in a study of blood T cells in healthy people across ages. The authors ran a second PCR of roughly 6 to 11 cycles using a sample-barcoded 5' primer and a J-beta primer mix. The authors tagged each cDNA molecule using a template-switch adaptor with 12 random nucleotides. In TCRdb, the 5' RACE reads were re-called with MiXCR into one record per CDR3 protein. The profile covers around 500,000 distinct CDR3 sequences, with approximately 26% appearing a single time and approximately 3.6% taken by the ten largest. About 10 milliliters of peripheral blood were drawn from each donor. The germline gives CDR1 SEHNR, CDR2 FQNEAQ (reference sequence). With V trimmed by 5 bases and J by 9 bases, 10 bases remained unmatched. This CDR3 has 16 amino acids. Only a few counts were recorded for this clonotype. The same data also contributed to another study, on T cells of mothers and their children. That paper notes: Related mother-child pairs showed slightly, non-significantly higher overlap than unrelated pairs. None of the identified T cell clones proved to be persistent microchimeric clones.

The clonotype originates from a boy aged 2 to 9 in good health. The sequenced sample consisted of blood. V is TRBV7-9 and J is TRBJ2-5, with TRBD2 matching over 15 bases. CDR3 region: CASSPWTSGRAGAQYF. CDR3 bases: TGTGCCAGCAGCCCCTGGACTAGCGGGAGGGCCGGGGCCCAGTACTTC.